This entry features one TCR beta chain sequence. Its cognate antigen has yet to be identified. The record has no base qualities; no much larger clone is one base away. For this chain, trimming is 4 bases at the V end and 8 bases at the J end, and the number of junction bases without a gene match is 4. From the cysteine through the phenylalanine, the CDR3 covers 12 amino acids. Just CDR3 DNA is preserved here, 36 bases in frame from base 1. CDR1 and CDR2 are drawn from the germline V gene (reference sequence): LNHDA, SQIVND. The sample comes from a study of vaccination and CD4 T cells after COVID-19 (dated by TCRdb to between 2021 and 2024). About the investigation overall: Convalescent patients had a positive SARS-CoV-2 result on nasal swab PCR, and of these patients, fewer than ten had mild disease and one had severe disease. In the convalescent cohort there were six males and four females, among whom were two Hispanic individuals, seven Caucasians, two Asians and one multiracial person. Participants got two doses of the Pfizer-BioNTech BNT162b2 vaccine (n=8) or two doses of the Moderna mRNA-1273 vaccine (n=2). Post-COVID blood samples were collected from convalescent patients a median of roughly 100 days after diagnosis, with a range of about 35 to 170 days. Post-vaccine blood samples were taken a median of about 72 days after the second vaccine dose, with a range of 14 to 241 days. For a few convalescent patients, samples were collected at an early post-vaccination timepoint (day 14) as well as at a late post-vaccination timepoint (days 161 to 241). Overlapping spike peptide pools from SARS-CoV-2 and from the common cold coronaviruses HCoV-NL63, HCoV-OC43 and HCoV-229E were used as culture stimuli. As controls, cultures received a CEFX viral epitope pool (the positive control), an HIV-1 Nef peptide pool (the negative control), or no peptide at all. In about 11 COVID-19 convalescent patients and a handful of infection-naive healthy vaccine recipients, the spike-specific CD4+ TCR repertoire before mRNA vaccination was compared with the repertoire after mRNA vaccination.

Libraries were constructed by PCR. DNA from cultured CD4+ T cells was subjected to TCR sequencing with the Oncomine TCR Beta short-read assay at the Johns Hopkins FTIC core. The QIAamp micro DNA kit was used to extract genomic DNA from the cultured CD4+ T cells. Oncomine TCR Beta libraries from cultured CD4+ T cells were pooled using unique dual indexes and sequenced on an Illumina iSeq 100. The paper's processing steps were these. Non-productive sequences were filtered out, and CDR3s that did not start with C, did not end with F or W, or were shorter than 7 amino acids were discarded. The MANAFEST web application identified antigen-specific clonotypes by comparing peptide-stimulated wells against reference wells and other culture wells. An FDR below 0.05, an odds ratio above 5, and a productive frequency above 0.1% in at least two of three replicate wells were required for clones to be considered positive. Cross-reactive clonotypes were defined as significantly expanded in both SARS-CoV-2 spike wells and at least one common cold coronavirus spike condition. Similarity between CDR3 sequences was evaluated in R version 3.6.1 using Levenshtein distances (stringdist) and unrooted phylogenetic trees (ape). TCRdb trimmed the raw reads at Q25, called clones with MiXCR and kept productive beta chains. Records with the same CDR3 protein are collapsed into one entry carrying the most frequent genes and DNA. The authors' filters were not applied to this entry. Here the sample has 15,000 to 20,000 distinct CDR3 sequences; just over 50% occur a single time. The ten largest clones capture 21% of the sample.

Broader findings and caveats from the paper: The median count of SARS-CoV-2-reactive clonotypes went up from approximately 22 after infection to a few dozen after vaccination, although the change was not significant. Among convalescent patients, a median about 86% of the SARS-CoV-2-reactive clones seen after vaccination appeared only after vaccination, which suggests priming specific to the vaccine. Only a relatively small number of convalescent patients were included in the study, and early timepoints following natural infection were not analyzed. In convalescent patients, nearly all vaccine-specific clones (304 of 307) were found to be mono-reactive for SARS-CoV-2 spike rather than cross-reactive with common cold coronaviruses.

The label giving this sample's time point can be read as: late sampling 161 to 241 days after vaccination in a few convalescent patients. The treatment or condition label on this specimen signifies: approximately nine-day PBMC culture with coronavirus spike peptide pools or control peptides (ViraFEST assay). The study used the ViraFEST assay, which expanded antigen-specific T cells with peptide pools and then identified expanded clonotypes by TCR sequencing. The convalescent patients' positive SARS-CoV-2 PCR tests were from March to December 2020, which was before the Alpha, Beta and Delta variants emerged in the United States. Over 1.5 million PBMCs per well were cultured in IMDM with approximately 5.5% human AB serum and 8.5 to 10 IU/ml IL-2, plus 10 ug/ml peptide pools. On days 3 and 7, half of the culture medium was replaced with fresh IL-2-containing medium. Once the cells had been in culture for about 10 days, the EasySep CD4+ T cell isolation kit was used to isolate CD4+ T cells by negative selection. PBMCs were separated from whole blood using Ficoll-Paque Plus gradient centrifugation and then either used fresh or cryopreserved at -140C. In general, triplicate wells were set up for every culture condition.

This TCR derives from a human donor who had recovered from COVID-19. The material was CD4+ T cells from blood, cultured in vitro, obtained about 7 months after SARS-CoV-2 vaccination. The V and J segments used are TRBV19 and TRBJ1-2, with 7 junctional bases fitting TRBD1. The DNA reads as follows: TGTGCCAGTAGTAAGGACAGGCGCGGCTACACCTTC. The encoded protein is CASSKDRRGYTF. Outside the CDR3, residues come from the reference TRBV19 and TRBJ1-2 proteins, so the full variable domain is: DGGITQSPKYLFRKEGQNVTLSCEQNLNHDAMYWYRQDPGQGLRLIYYSQIVNDFQKGDIAEGYSVSREKKESFPLTVTSAQKNPTAFYLCASSKDRRGYTFGSGTRLTVV.